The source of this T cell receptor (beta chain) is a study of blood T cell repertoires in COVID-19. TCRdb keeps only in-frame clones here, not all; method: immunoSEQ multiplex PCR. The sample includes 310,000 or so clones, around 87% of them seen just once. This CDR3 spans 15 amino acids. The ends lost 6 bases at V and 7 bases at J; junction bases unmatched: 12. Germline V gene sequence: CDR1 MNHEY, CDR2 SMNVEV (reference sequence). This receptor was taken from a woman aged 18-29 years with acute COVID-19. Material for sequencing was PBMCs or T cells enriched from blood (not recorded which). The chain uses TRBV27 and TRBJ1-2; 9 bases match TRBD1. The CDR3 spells CASREYRGRMGGYTF. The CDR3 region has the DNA TGTGCCAGCAGGGAATACAGGGGGCGTATGGGTGGCTACACCTTC.